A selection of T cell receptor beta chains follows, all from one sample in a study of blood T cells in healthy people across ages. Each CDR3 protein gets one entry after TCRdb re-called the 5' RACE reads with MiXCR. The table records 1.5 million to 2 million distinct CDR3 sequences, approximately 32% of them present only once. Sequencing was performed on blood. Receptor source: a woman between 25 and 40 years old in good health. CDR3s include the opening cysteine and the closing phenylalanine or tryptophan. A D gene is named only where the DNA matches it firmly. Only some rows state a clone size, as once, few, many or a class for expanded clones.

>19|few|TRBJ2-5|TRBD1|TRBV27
TGTGCCAGCAGTCCACTTACCTTCTCCGTGCGACAGGGACAAGAGACCCAGTACTTC
CASSPLTFSVRQGQETQYF
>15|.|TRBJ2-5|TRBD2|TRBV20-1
TGCAGTGCTCATGAGGGGACTAGCGGGGGGCAGGCCCAGTACTTC
CSAHEGTSGGQAQYF
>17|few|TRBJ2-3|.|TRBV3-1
TGTGCCAGCAGCCAAGGTTCGGGGACTCGCAGCACAGATACGCAGTATTTT
CASSQGSGTRSTDTQYF
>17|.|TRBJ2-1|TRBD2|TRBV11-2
TGTGCCAGCAGCCCCGGACGCGGGGGAGAGGTTGGTGGTGAGCAGTTCTTC
CASSPGRGGEVGGEQFF
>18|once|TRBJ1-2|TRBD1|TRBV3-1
TGTGCCAGCAGTCGAAGCCCCCGGACAGGGACCCGTATCTATGGCTACACCTTC
CASSRSPRTGTRIYGYTF
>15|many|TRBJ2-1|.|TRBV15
TGTGCCACCAGCAGAGGGGTAAGAAGGGACAATGAGCAGTTCTTC
CATSRGVRRDNEQFF
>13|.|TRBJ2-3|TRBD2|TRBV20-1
TGCAGTCCCTTGGGGGGGAGCACAGATACGCAGTATTTT
CSPLGGSTDTQYF
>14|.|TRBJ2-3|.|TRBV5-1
TGCGCCAGCAGCTCTCCCGGGACCTCAGATACGCAGTATTTT
CASSSPGTSDTQYF
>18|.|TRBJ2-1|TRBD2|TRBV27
TGTGCCAGCAGCCGAGGACTAGCGGGGGTTGCATTGCGGAATGAGCAGTTCTTC
CASSRGLAGVALRNEQFF
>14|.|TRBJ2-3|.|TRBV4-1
TGCGCCAGCAGCCAGGCCACTAGGACAGATACGCAGTATTTT
CASSQATRTDTQYF
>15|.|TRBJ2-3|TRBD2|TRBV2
TGTGCCAGCAGGGCCTTGGGACTATCCACAGATTCGCAGTATTTT
CASRALGLSTDSQYF
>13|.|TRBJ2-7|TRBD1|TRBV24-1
TGTGCCACCGGGACAGGGCACTCCTACGAGCAGTACTTC
CATGTGHSYEQYF
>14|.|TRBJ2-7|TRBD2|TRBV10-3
TGTGCCATCAGTGGGGGGGAGGGCCGCTACGAGCAGTACTTC
CAISGGEGRYEQYF
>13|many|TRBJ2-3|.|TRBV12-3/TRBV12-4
TGTGCCAGCAGTTCCAGCGCGGCAGATACGCAGTATTTT
CASSSSAADTQYF
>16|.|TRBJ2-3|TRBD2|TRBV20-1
TGCAGGGCTTCCCTCCACTGGGCGGGAGGTAGGAATACGCAGTATTTT
CRASLHWAGGRNTQYF
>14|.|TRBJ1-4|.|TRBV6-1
TGTGCCAGCAGTGAAGAGGCCAGGGACGAAAAACTGTTTTTT
CASSEEARDEKLFF
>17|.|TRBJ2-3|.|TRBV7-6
TGTGCCAGCAGCTTAGGGCCCGCGACTAGTAGTGGAGGTACGCAGTATTTT
CASSLGPATSSGGTQYF
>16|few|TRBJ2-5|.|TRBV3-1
TGTGCCAGCAGCCAAGATCAGGTTGCGGAGGGAGAGACCCAGTACTTC
CASSQDQVAEGETQYF
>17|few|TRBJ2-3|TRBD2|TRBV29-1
TGCAGCGTTGAAGCCCCGCTGCGGGGGGCTTGGGGAGATACGCAGTATTTT
CSVEAPLRGAWGDTQYF
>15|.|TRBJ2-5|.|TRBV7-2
TGTGCCAGCAGCTTAGAGGGGGAAGTAAAACAGACCCAGTACTTC
CASSLEGEVKQTQYF
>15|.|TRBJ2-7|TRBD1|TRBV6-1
TGTGCCAGTGGGACAGAGGACAACCCTCCCTACGAGCAGTACTTC
CASGTEDNPPYEQYF
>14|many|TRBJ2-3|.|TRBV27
TGTGCCACCCGGTCCTTAGCGGATTCAGATACGCAGTATTTT
CATRSLADSDTQYF
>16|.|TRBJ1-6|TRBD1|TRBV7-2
TGTGCCAGCAGCCCCTGGGACAGGGCTATTCCTTCACCCCTCCACTTT
CASSPWDRAIPSPLHF
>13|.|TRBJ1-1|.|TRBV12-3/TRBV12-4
TGTGCCAGCAGTTTTGACGGGTACACTGAAGCTTTCTTT
CASSFDGYTEAFF
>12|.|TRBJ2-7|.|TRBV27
TGTGCCAGCAGTCCCCATAGGGGAACCCAGTACTTC
CASSPHRGTQYF
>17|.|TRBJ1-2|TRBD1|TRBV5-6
TGTGCCAGCAGCTCAACGACAGGGGGCGCTTACCCGGGAGGCTACACCTTC
CASSSTTGGAYPGGYTF
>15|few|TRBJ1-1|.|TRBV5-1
TGCGCCAGCAGCTTATTCGGGACGGCGAACACTGAAGCTTTCTTT
CASSLFGTANTEAFF
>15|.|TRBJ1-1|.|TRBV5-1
TGCGCCAGCAGCCCCGTCCCGGGACAAGGGTCTGAAGCTTTCTTT
CASSPVPGQGSEAFF
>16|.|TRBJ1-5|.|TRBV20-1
TGCAGTGCTAGAGTCCGGAGGCAGGGATTGGGCCAGCCCCAGCATTTT
CSARVRRQGLGQPQHF
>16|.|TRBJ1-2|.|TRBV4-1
TGCGCCAGCAGCCCTTTGGGCAGGGGCGAAATCTATGGCTACACCTTC
CASSPLGRGEIYGYTF
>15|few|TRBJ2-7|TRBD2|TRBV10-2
TGCGCCAGCAGTGAGTCGTCCAGCGGGACCCCCGGGCAGTACTTC
CASSESSSGTPGQYF
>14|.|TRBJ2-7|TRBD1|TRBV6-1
TGTGCCAGCAGGGCGGGACAGGGGAACTACGAGCAGTACTTC
CASRAGQGNYEQYF
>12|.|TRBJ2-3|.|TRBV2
TGTGCCAGCATGACTTCCACAGATACGCAGTATTTT
CASMTSTDTQYF
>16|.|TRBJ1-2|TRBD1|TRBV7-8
TGTGCCAGCAGCCCACCTTGGGGACAGGGGATCTATGGCTACACCTTC
CASSPPWGQGIYGYTF
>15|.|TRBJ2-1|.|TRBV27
TGTGCCAGCAGTTTAGTTCACGGTCCTGGGAATGAGCAGTTCTTC
CASSLVHGPGNEQFF
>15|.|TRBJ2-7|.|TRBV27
TGTGCCAGCAGCATAACGGGATGCAACTCCTACGAGCAGTACTTC
CASSITGCNSYEQYF
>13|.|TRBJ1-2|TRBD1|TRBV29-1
TGCAGCGTTGGAGGGGGCAATTTCTATGGCTACACCTTC
CSVGGGNFYGYTF
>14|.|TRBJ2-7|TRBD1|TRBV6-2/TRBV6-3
TGTGCCGGCAGTTACTCGGGGACAGGCGGCGAGCAGTACTTC
CAGSYSGTGGEQYF
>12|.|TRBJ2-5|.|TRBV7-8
TGTGCAACCCGGACGGACCAAGAGACCCAGTACTTC
CATRTDQETQYF
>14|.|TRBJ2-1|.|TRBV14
TGTGCCAGCAGCACCCGGGGCAACTACAATGAGCAGTTCTTC
CASSTRGNYNEQFF
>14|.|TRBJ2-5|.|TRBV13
TGTGCCAGCAGCAAACTAGCTGCTCAAGAGACCCAGTACTTC
CASSKLAAQETQYF
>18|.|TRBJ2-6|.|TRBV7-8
TGTGCCAGCAGCTTAGGGGTCAAGGGAAGCTCTGGGGCCAACGTCCTGACTTTC
CASSLGVKGSSGANVLTF